This section outlines one TCR beta chain sequence together with its context. There are no base qualities to consult, and no much larger clone falls within one base. The CDR3 spans 16 residues, from the cysteine through the phenylalanine. Of all the DNA, just the CDR3 is kept, 48 bases in frame from base 1. Clipping removes 5 bases from V and 7 bases from J, with 11 as the unmatched junction base count. CDR1 SGHVS and CDR2 FNYEAQ are derived from the germline V gene. Libraries were built with single-cell sequencing. The reads were generated on an Illumina MiSeq. Three nested PCRs with multiplexed primers covering all TRA and TRB V genes were used to amplify paired single-cell TCR-alpha and TCR-beta sequences. The authors' pipeline ran thus. Selected pRESTO steps were used for read preprocessing, and IMGT/HighV-QUEST was used to assign V, D, J genes and CDR3 junctions. Only valid singletons with no more than three chains, each backed by 100 or more reads, were kept as single cells. Clonotypes were defined by identical paired TCR-alpha/beta nucleotide sequences, and cross-patient sharing of only 0.15% to 0.2% indicated negligible cross-contamination. In samples containing more than 20 cells, repertoire diversity was estimated using an undersampling-corrected Shannon index. TCRdb applied fastp at Q25 and MiXCR to the public reads, then kept only in-frame beta chains. Entries that share a CDR3 protein sequence are merged under the most common genes and DNA. Here the V and J calls rest on TCRdb's processing, not on the authors' analysis. The sample's table lists a count of dozens of distinct CDR3 sequences.

In blood, tetramer-binding CD4+ effector-memory gut-homing T cells were gated as CD3+, CD45RA-, CD62L- and integrin beta7+, with lineage markers excluded. Patients with treated celiac disease who followed a gluten-free diet went through a 14-day oral dietary gluten challenge so that recall of gluten-specific T cells could be studied. Cells were sorted on an Aria II cell sorter as single cells, and also in bulk when tetramer-positive cells were relatively numerous. Before staining, peripheral blood mononuclear cells were isolated using Ficoll density gradient centrifugation and then cryopreserved. Before tetramer-binding CD4+ T cells were sorted, thawed cells were stained with a pool of PE-conjugated HLA-DQ:gluten tetramers that present immunodominant gluten epitopes. Following HLA-DQ:gluten tetramer staining, tetramer-based enrichment was performed on blood samples. The data were obtained in a study of T cells during gluten challenge in celiac disease (dated by TCRdb to 2017 to 2019). As for the study more broadly: Paired single-cell TCR sequencing was done for roughly 7 challenge participants who showed a significant increase in HLA-DQ:gluten tetramer-binding T cells. Blood was collected at baseline, day 6 and day 14 of the challenge, and duodenal biopsies at baseline and day 14. On the Illumina MiSeq, single-cell libraries were sequenced as paired-end 250 bp and bulk libraries as paired-end 300 bp.

The paper as a whole reports these results and caveats: Gluten-specific T cells in the circulation reached a peak on day 6, and the day-6 repertoire appeared to be made up largely of expanded preexisting memory clonotypes. In 7 patients, roughly 11-45% of single-cell TCR-alpha/beta clonotypes seen at the latest time point had also been present at baseline, compared with about 51-56% in the bulk data. On day 6, circulating gluten-specific T cells had a lower sample-corrected Shannon diversity, showing that clonal expansion increased.

This specimen was gluten-specific CD4+ T cells sorted from blood using tetramers, taken at baseline or on day 6, 14 or 28 of gluten challenge (not recorded which). The chain employs TRBV7-6 and TRBJ2-1; 10 of the junction bases match TRBD1. The receptor was isolated from a male donor with celiac disease. The CDR3 is CASSAVVRQGANEQFF. The DNA is TGTGCCAGCAGCGCAGTAGTCAGACAGGGGGCAAATGAGCAGTTCTTC.